The rows below give T cell receptor beta chains drawn from one sample of a study of T cell responses to AZD1222 COVID-19 vaccine. Data came from immunoSEQ multiplex PCR; TCRdb stores just in-frame clones and leaves some out. Among 150,000 to 200,000 clones listed, approximately 90% were seen once. The sequencing used peripheral blood, collected on day 0 of AZD1222 vaccination. All receptors derive from an adult in good health. Each CDR3 is given with its conserved first and last residue. Fields, in order: J gene, V gene, clone size, D gene, CDR3 DNA, CDR3 protein. A D gene is named only where the DNA matches it firmly. Not all rows give a size; the values are once, few, many and, for expanded clones, a class.

>TRBJ2-2|TRBV18|NA|NA
TGTGCCAGCTCACCGGGACAGAACACCGGGGAGCTGTTTTTT
CASSPGQNTGELFF
>TRBJ1-5|TRBV24-1|NA|TRBD1
TGTGCCACCAGTGATTCACACGAGGCAGGGGGTAGTCAGCCCCAGCATTTT
CATSDSHEAGGSQPQHF
>TRBJ2-7|TRBV30|NA|TRBD2
TGTGCCTGGAAAAGGCGGGAGGGCCTCCACGAGCAGTACTTC
CAWKRREGLHEQYF
>TRBJ1-1|TRBV3-1/TRBV3-2|NA|NA
TGTGCCAGCAGCCAGGGGGGGGTCGAAGCTTTCTTT
CASSQGGVEAFF
>TRBJ2-3|TRBV7-8|once|TRBD2
TGTGCCAGCAGCCCTCGGACTAGCGGAACCCCTAGCACAGATACGCAGTATTTT
CASSPRTSGTPSTDTQYF
>TRBJ2-7|TRBV5-8|once|NA
TGTGCCAGCAGCTTGGGGTTTATGGGGGCCTACGAGCAGTACTTC
CASSLGFMGAYEQYF
>TRBJ2-7|TRBV28|once|NA
TGTGCCAGCAGTTTGGGTAACGAGCAGTACTTC
CASSLGNEQYF
>TRBJ1-3|TRBV30|NA|NA
TGTGCCTGGAGAACAGCTCCTGGAAACACCATATATTTT
CAWRTAPGNTIYF
>TRBJ1-1|TRBV5-1|NA|TRBD1
TGCGCCAGCAGTACGTGGGACAGGGGCATGAACACTGAAGCTTTCTTT
CASSTWDRGMNTEAFF
>TRBJ2-1|TRBV1|NA|NA
TGCACCAGCAGCCAAAGGGGACCAGGACTAGCGGGAGTAATGGGGGACAATGAGCAGTTCTTC
CTSSQRGPGLAGVMGDNEQFF
>TRBJ2-1|TRBV13|NA|NA
TGTGCCAGCAGCTTAGCAGGGTTACGCTCCTACAATGAGCAGTTCTTC
CASSLAGLRSYNEQFF
>TRBJ1-6|TRBV21-1|NA|NA
TGTGCCAGCAACATAGGACAGCTTGTCTTCACGGGCTCACCCCTCCACTTT
CASNIGQLVFTGSPLHF
>TRBJ1-1|TRBV3-1/TRBV3-2|NA|NA
TGTGCCAGCAGTCTACCGGGACAAGCCTTTGAAGCTTTCTTT
CASSLPGQAFEAFF
>TRBJ1-2|TRBV6-5|NA|NA
TGTGCCAGCAGTAGACAGCCACCTAACTATGGCTACACCTTC
CASSRQPPNYGYTF
>TRBJ2-5|TRBV6-5|NA|TRBD2
TGTGCCAGCTCAGAGAAGCGGGAGGTTCAAGAGACCCAGTACTTC
CASSEKREVQETQYF
>TRBJ2-7|TRBV5-1|NA|NA
TGCGCCAGCAGCTTGGAAGGAAGGGAGCAGTACTTC
CASSLEGREQYF
>TRBJ1-5|TRBV6-5|NA|NA
TGTGCCAGCAAGGGAGTACCCAAAATCAGCCCCCAGCATTTT
CASKGVPKISPQHF
>TRBJ2-7|TRBV18|NA|TRBD1
TGTGCCAGCTCCAGGGGCACGGGACAGGGCTACGAGCAGTACTTC
CASSRGTGQGYEQYF
>TRBJ2-7|TRBV7-9|NA|NA
TGTGCCAGCAGAGCCAGGGGCGAGCAGTACTTC
CASRARGEQYF
>TRBJ1-1|TRBV2|once|NA
TGTGCCAGCAGTGGAAAGATGAACACTGAAGCTTTCTTT
CASSGKMNTEAFF
>TRBJ2-7|TRBV30|NA|TRBD2
TGTGCCTGGAGTGTATCCCCAGCGGGAGGTTACGAGCAGTACTTC
CAWSVSPAGGYEQYF
>TRBJ1-1|TRBV29-1|NA|NA
TGCAGCGTTGAGTTTAGGGGGAAGGACACTGAAGCTTTCTTT
CSVEFRGKDTEAFF
>TRBJ2-3|TRBV15|NA|NA
TGTGCCACCAGCAGAGGCGCCGGGACTAGCACAGATACGCAGTATTTT
CATSRGAGTSTDTQYF
>TRBJ2-7|TRBV5-6|NA|TRBD2
TGTGCCAGCAGCTTGGTCTCAGGACTAGCGGGGTCCTTCTCCTACGAGCAGTACTTC
CASSLVSGLAGSFSYEQYF
>TRBJ2-2|TRBV27|NA|NA
TGTGCCAGCAGGCGCCAGGGCACCGGGGAGCTGTTTTTT
CASRRQGTGELFF
>TRBJ1-1|TRBV11-2|NA|NA
TGTGCCAGCAGCTTAGCCCCACCAGGTGACGCTTTCTTT
CASSLAPPGDAFF
>TRBJ1-6|TRBV2|NA|NA
TGTGCCAGCAGTGATATCCGGGGGGCTACCTATAATTCACCCCTCCACTTT
CASSDIRGATYNSPLHF
>TRBJ1-2|TRBV9|NA|NA
TGTGCCAGCAGCGTAACCCCAACCGGGGGCTACACCTTC
CASSVTPTGGYTF
>TRBJ1-5|TRBV19|NA|TRBD1
TGTGCCAGTAGTATCGGACAGGGTCTGAATGGGCCCCAGCATTTT
CASSIGQGLNGPQHF
>TRBJ2-1|TRBV2|NA|NA
TGTGCCAGCAGGACCTCAGTTTTGGGTGAGCAGTTCTTC
CASRTSVLGEQFF
>TRBJ2-1|TRBV5-1|NA|TRBD1
TGCGCCAGCAGGGCGGGACAGGGGTACAATGAGCAGTTCTTC
CASRAGQGYNEQFF
>TRBJ1-1|TRBV19|NA|NA
TGTGCCAGTACCGACCGGGGACACCAGAACACTGAAGCTTTCTTT
CASTDRGHQNTEAFF
>TRBJ2-1|TRBV30|NA|TRBD2
TGTGCCTGGAGGACTAGCGGGAGTGGTGAGCAGTTCTTC
CAWRTSGSGEQFF
>TRBJ2-7|TRBV21-1|NA|NA
TGTGCCAGCAGCAAAGCGCGGGAAAACTACGAGCAGTACTTC
CASSKARENYEQYF
>TRBJ2-7|TRBV19|NA|TRBD2
TGTGCCAGTAGTCCTAGCGGGACCGTCGAGCAGTACTTC
CASSPSGTVEQYF
>TRBJ1-6|TRBV2|NA|NA
TGTGCCAGCTTCTTACAGTTCCTCCACTTT
CASFLQFLHF
>TRBJ2-3|TRBV15|NA|NA
TGTGCCACCAGTGACGGTGACGCAGATACGCAGTATTTT
CATSDGDADTQYF
>TRBJ1-2|TRBV5-1|NA|NA
TGCGCCAGCGCCTTGGACGCAGGGGACTATGGCTACACCTTC
CASALDAGDYGYTF
>TRBJ2-7|TRBV21-1|NA|NA
TGTGCCGGAGGGGCTAGCGGGAGCTACGAGCAGTACTTC
CAGGASGSYEQYF
>TRBJ2-1|TRBV5-1|NA|NA
TGCGCCAGCAGCTCGCCGCAAAGCAATGAGCAGTTCTTC
CASSSPQSNEQFF
>TRBJ1-2|TRBV4-2|once|TRBD1
TGTGCCAGCAGCCAAGATGGACAGGGGGGGAACTATGGCTACACCTTC
CASSQDGQGGNYGYTF
>TRBJ1-5|TRBV2|NA|NA
TGTGCCAGCAGCCCCCCCGGACCAAAAAGCCCCCTTCAGCCCCAGCATTTT
CASSPPGPKSPLQPQHF
>TRBJ1-5|TRBV5-8|NA|TRBD1
TGTGCCAGCAACTTGGGACAGCCCAATCAGCCCCAGCATTTT
CASNLGQPNQPQHF
>TRBJ2-4|TRBV7-7|NA|TRBD1
TGTGCCAGCAGCTTAGAAAAGAGAAGGGGGCAGATGTTAAAAAACATTCAGTACTTC
CASSLEKRRGQMLKNIQYF